This T cell receptor beta chain was sequenced in a study of CD8 T cells in ankylosing spondylitis. Study conclusions and caveats: Reportedly, matched ankylosing spondylitis synovial fluid was significantly enriched for disease-linked clones. Characteristic, it appeared, of ankylosing spondylitis blood was a TCR beta motif of eight or nine highly homologous variants. Past research had described some motif variants in reactive arthritis synovial fluid and blood. A CD8+ phenotype characterized the disease-linked clones, which were relatively rare in peripheral blood.

Using quantitative 5'-RACE with molecular barcodes, the authors made TCR beta libraries. TCRdb called the 5' RACE reads again in MiXCR, with one record for every CDR3 protein. The sample consists of 450,000 to 550,000 distinct CDR3 sequences, approximately 5.3% of them appearing once. This clonotype was recorded many times. Its antigen is still unknown. Germline CDR1 is MGHRA and CDR2 is YSYEKL. V gave up 4 bases and J gave up 5 bases; unmatched junction bases: 7. The CDR3 covers 14 residues. The chain recombines TRBV4-1 with TRBJ1-1, with 7 nucleotides matching TRBD1. The specimen sequenced was blood, either unsorted or a sorted T cell fraction (not recorded which). This sequence was found in a male donor with ankylosing spondylitis. As DNA, the CDR3 is TGCGCCAGCAGCCTTAGACAGGGCTGGACTGAAGCTTTCTTT. Protein sequence: CASSLRQGWTEAFF.